This is a list of T cell receptor beta chains from one sample in a study of patients and donors after allogeneic stem cell transplantation. One entry per CDR3 protein results from TCRdb running MiXCR on the RT-PCR reads. The sample includes 900,000 to 1,000,000 distinct CDR3 sequences, about a sixth of them seen just once. Sequenced input: blood, either unsorted or a sorted T cell fraction (not recorded which). The receptors derive from a human donor who was either an allogeneic HSCT recipient or a stem cell or donor lymphocyte infusion donor (not recorded which). It is not recorded whose cells these are; they may come from a transplant donor. The CDR3 runs from the conserved cysteine through the conserved F or W. Each record gives: J gene, clone size, V gene, D gene, CDR3 DNA, CDR3 protein. D genes are given only for firm matches. A clone size is listed for some rows: how often the clone was seen (once, few, many), or a class if it is expanded.

j_call: TRBJ1-5; clone_size: .; v_call: TRBV24-1; d_call: TRBD1; cdr3_nt: TGTGCCACCAGTGACCCCAACACAGGGGCCGGCAATCAGCCCCAGCATTTT; cdr3_aa: CATSDPNTGAGNQPQHF
j_call: TRBJ1-5; clone_size: .; v_call: TRBV12-3/TRBV12-4; d_call: .; cdr3_nt: TGTGCCAGCAGCACTACGACAGACAATCAGCCCCAGCATTTT; cdr3_aa: CASSTTTDNQPQHF
j_call: TRBJ2-7; clone_size: .; v_call: TRBV4-3; d_call: .; cdr3_nt: TGCGCCAGCAGCGGGGCTAGCGCAGGCGAGCAGTACTTC; cdr3_aa: CASSGASAGEQYF
j_call: TRBJ2-1; clone_size: few; v_call: TRBV5-1; d_call: .; cdr3_nt: TGCGCCAGCAGTTGGTGGTACCCCCTCTACAATGAGCAGTTCTTC; cdr3_aa: CASSWWYPLYNEQFF
j_call: TRBJ2-5; clone_size: few; v_call: TRBV20-1; d_call: .; cdr3_nt: TGCAGTGCTAGGGCTCCTAGCGATCCAGAGACCCAGTACTTC; cdr3_aa: CSARAPSDPETQYF
j_call: TRBJ1-1; clone_size: many; v_call: TRBV29-1; d_call: .; cdr3_nt: TGCAGCGTATCCGCAGGGCTGAACACTGAAGCTTTCTTT; cdr3_aa: CSVSAGLNTEAFF
j_call: TRBJ2-3; clone_size: .; v_call: TRBV20-1; d_call: TRBD2; cdr3_nt: TGCAGTGCTAGTCCTAGCGGGGGGGCAGTCGCAGATACGCAGTATTTT; cdr3_aa: CSASPSGGAVADTQYF
j_call: TRBJ1-2; clone_size: many; v_call: TRBV15; d_call: .; cdr3_nt: TGTGCCACCAGCAGAGATTCCGTGAGGGCGTCGGCTGGCTACACCTTC; cdr3_aa: CATSRDSVRASAGYTF
j_call: TRBJ1-2; clone_size: once; v_call: TRBV7-3; d_call: .; cdr3_nt: TGTGCCAGCAGCTTAAGGTCACCCTATGGCTACACCTTC; cdr3_aa: CASSLRSPYGYTF
j_call: TRBJ2-3; clone_size: .; v_call: TRBV7-2; d_call: .; cdr3_nt: TGTGCCAGCAGCTTAATAGCGGTGAAGACAGATACGCAGTATTTT; cdr3_aa: CASSLIAVKTDTQYF
j_call: TRBJ2-5; clone_size: many; v_call: TRBV10-3; d_call: .; cdr3_nt: TGTGCCATCAGTGATCCGACGGGGCCCCAAGAGACCCAGTACTTC; cdr3_aa: CAISDPTGPQETQYF
j_call: TRBJ1-6; clone_size: few; v_call: TRBV20-1; d_call: .; cdr3_nt: TGCAGTGCTAGGGACGCTAGGAGCTCCTATAATTCACCCCTCCACTTT; cdr3_aa: CSARDARSSYNSPLHF
j_call: TRBJ2-1; clone_size: few; v_call: TRBV15; d_call: .; cdr3_nt: TGTGCCACCAGCAGAGCAGACCATAACAATGAGCAGTTCTTC; cdr3_aa: CATSRADHNNEQFF
j_call: TRBJ2-1; clone_size: .; v_call: TRBV12-5; d_call: .; cdr3_nt: TGTGCTAGTGGTCTGACTAGTTCCTACAATGAGCAGTTCTTC; cdr3_aa: CASGLTSSYNEQFF
j_call: TRBJ2-2; clone_size: .; v_call: TRBV10-3; d_call: TRBD1; cdr3_nt: TGTGCCATCAGTGGGGGGACAGGGGCCGGGGAGCTGTTTTTT; cdr3_aa: CAISGGTGAGELFF
j_call: TRBJ2-1; clone_size: many; v_call: TRBV20-1; d_call: TRBD2; cdr3_nt: TGCAGTGCTGGACTAGCGGGACACTACAATGAGCAGTTCTTC; cdr3_aa: CSAGLAGHYNEQFF
j_call: TRBJ2-7; clone_size: few; v_call: TRBV12-3/TRBV12-4; d_call: .; cdr3_nt: TGTGCCAGCAGTTTATTTGTCCCCGCCAACGGAGTCTCCTACGAGCAGTACTTC; cdr3_aa: CASSLFVPANGVSYEQYF
j_call: TRBJ2-6; clone_size: .; v_call: TRBV7-6; d_call: .; cdr3_nt: TGTGCCAGCAGCTTAGGAGGAGGAGGGGGCAACGTCCTGACTTTC; cdr3_aa: CASSLGGGGGNVLTF
j_call: TRBJ2-7; clone_size: .; v_call: TRBV9; d_call: TRBD1; cdr3_nt: TGTGCCAGCAGCGTAGCGGACAGGGGGGCTTACGAGCAGTACTTC; cdr3_aa: CASSVADRGAYEQYF
j_call: TRBJ1-1; clone_size: few; v_call: TRBV5-6; d_call: .; cdr3_nt: TGTGCCAGCAGCCCGGATTTGTGGCTTTCGAACACTGAAGCTTTCTTT; cdr3_aa: CASSPDLWLSNTEAFF
j_call: TRBJ1-2; clone_size: .; v_call: TRBV7-2; d_call: .; cdr3_nt: TGTGCCAGCAGGCTCCATGGGGGGCAGAACTATGGCTACACCTTC; cdr3_aa: CASRLHGGQNYGYTF
j_call: TRBJ2-5; clone_size: few; v_call: TRBV12-3/TRBV12-4; d_call: TRBD2; cdr3_nt: TGTGCCAGCAGTCCGGGGGGTAGCGGGGCGCCTACCCAGTACTTC; cdr3_aa: CASSPGGSGAPTQYF
j_call: TRBJ1-3; clone_size: .; v_call: TRBV20-1; d_call: .; cdr3_nt: TGCAGTGCTGTCACATTTACCCTAGGAAACACCATATATTTT; cdr3_aa: CSAVTFTLGNTIYF
j_call: TRBJ2-2; clone_size: few; v_call: TRBV9; d_call: TRBD2; cdr3_nt: TGTGCCAGCAGCGTAGAAGCGGGAGGCCGTAGCACCGGGGAGCTGTTTTTT; cdr3_aa: CASSVEAGGRSTGELFF
j_call: TRBJ2-7; clone_size: few; v_call: TRBV11-2; d_call: .; cdr3_nt: TGTGCCAGCAGCCGGGACGACAGGCTTCTGACTTACGAGCAGTACTTC; cdr3_aa: CASSRDDRLLTYEQYF
j_call: TRBJ2-1; clone_size: .; v_call: TRBV9; d_call: .; cdr3_nt: TGTGCCAGCAGCGTAAACGCCCCGCCCAATGAGCAGTTCTTC; cdr3_aa: CASSVNAPPNEQFF
j_call: TRBJ2-7; clone_size: .; v_call: TRBV9; d_call: TRBD1; cdr3_nt: TGTGCCAGCAGCCCCCGGACAGGGCCCACCTACGAGCAGTACTTC; cdr3_aa: CASSPRTGPTYEQYF
j_call: TRBJ2-5; clone_size: .; v_call: TRBV7-7; d_call: .; cdr3_nt: TGTGCCAGCAGCCGGGGACCCTCCGGAGAGACCCAGTACTTC; cdr3_aa: CASSRGPSGETQYF
j_call: TRBJ2-7; clone_size: few; v_call: TRBV11-1; d_call: .; cdr3_nt: TGTGCCAGCAGCTTTCCGGGAGAGAGAGAGCAGTACTTC; cdr3_aa: CASSFPGEREQYF
j_call: TRBJ2-7; clone_size: .; v_call: TRBV6-1; d_call: .; cdr3_nt: TGTGCCAGCAGTAGTATATATGAGAGCGAGCAGTACTTC; cdr3_aa: CASSSIYESEQYF
j_call: TRBJ2-5; clone_size: .; v_call: TRBV18; d_call: .; cdr3_nt: TGTGCCAGCGCCCAGGGCCCCGGGGAGACCCAGTACTTC; cdr3_aa: CASAQGPGETQYF
j_call: TRBJ2-1; clone_size: few; v_call: TRBV6-2/TRBV6-3; d_call: .; cdr3_nt: TGTGCCAGCAGTTACTCCGGCAATTTAGAGCAGTTCTTC; cdr3_aa: CASSYSGNLEQFF
j_call: TRBJ2-5; clone_size: few; v_call: TRBV7-9; d_call: .; cdr3_nt: TGTGCCAGCAGCCCTCCTGAGGGTCACCAAGAGACCCAGTACTTC; cdr3_aa: CASSPPEGHQETQYF
j_call: TRBJ2-4; clone_size: few; v_call: TRBV29-1; d_call: TRBD2; cdr3_nt: TGCAGCGTTGAAGGAAGGCTAGCGGGAGTAGGGAACATTCAGTACTTC; cdr3_aa: CSVEGRLAGVGNIQYF
j_call: TRBJ2-1; clone_size: .; v_call: TRBV18; d_call: .; cdr3_nt: TGTGCCAGCTCACCGCCCCAAGCGGGCGACTCCTACAATGAGCAGTTCTTC; cdr3_aa: CASSPPQAGDSYNEQFF
j_call: TRBJ1-4; clone_size: few; v_call: TRBV30; d_call: .; cdr3_nt: TGTGCCTGGAGGAACTGGACAGCAACTAATGAAAAACTGTTTTTT; cdr3_aa: CAWRNWTATNEKLFF
j_call: TRBJ1-3; clone_size: few; v_call: TRBV24-1; d_call: .; cdr3_nt: TGTGCCACCAGTGATTCGAAGGGGACTGGAAACACCATATATTTT; cdr3_aa: CATSDSKGTGNTIYF
j_call: TRBJ1-1; clone_size: .; v_call: TRBV6-2/TRBV6-3; d_call: .; cdr3_nt: TGTGCCAGCAGTTACGGGGTAAACGTTCGGGAAGCTTTCTTT; cdr3_aa: CASSYGVNVREAFF
j_call: TRBJ2-1; clone_size: many; v_call: TRBV12-3/TRBV12-4; d_call: TRBD1; cdr3_nt: TGTGCCAGCAGGGGCCCGGGACAGCTCTACAATGAGCAGTTCTTC; cdr3_aa: CASRGPGQLYNEQFF
j_call: TRBJ2-2; clone_size: .; v_call: TRBV5-6; d_call: .; cdr3_nt: TGTGCCAGCAGCGTATTATACAGGGCGTCCGGGGAGCTGTTTTTT; cdr3_aa: CASSVLYRASGELFF
j_call: TRBJ1-1; clone_size: few; v_call: TRBV12-3/TRBV12-4; d_call: TRBD1; cdr3_nt: TGTGCCAGCAGTTGGGGACAGGGATCGGCGAACACTGAAGCTTTCTTT; cdr3_aa: CASSWGQGSANTEAFF
j_call: TRBJ2-7; clone_size: .; v_call: TRBV20-1; d_call: TRBD2; cdr3_nt: TGCAGTGCCACTTCGAGACTAGCGGACTACGGGGAGCAGTACTTC; cdr3_aa: CSATSRLADYGEQYF
j_call: TRBJ1-5; clone_size: .; v_call: TRBV7-9; d_call: TRBD1; cdr3_nt: TGTGCCAGCAGCTTCGGACAGGCCCCTTTGATCCAGCATTTT; cdr3_aa: CASSFGQAPLIQHF
j_call: TRBJ2-7; clone_size: few; v_call: TRBV24-1; d_call: .; cdr3_nt: TGTGCCACCAGTACATCTACGATGGAGCAGTACTTC; cdr3_aa: CATSTSTMEQYF
j_call: TRBJ2-1; clone_size: many; v_call: TRBV5-1; d_call: .; cdr3_nt: TGCGCCAGCTCGACAGATGGGTCCTACAATGAGCAGTTCTTC; cdr3_aa: CASSTDGSYNEQFF